This passage covers 27 T cell receptor beta chains from one sample sequenced in a study of monozygotic twins with inflammatory bowel disease. TCRdb reprocessed the 5' RACE reads, with one entry per CDR3 protein and no DNA. This sample's clone table lists 150,000 or so distinct CDR3 sequences. The specimen was blood. All receptors derive from a human donor with ulcerative colitis or Crohn's disease, or a healthy co-twin of an affected twin (not recorded which).

The chain combines TRBV30 with TRBJ1-5; TCRdb returns TRBD1, unconfirmable since there is no DNA. The CDR3 runs to 13 residues. The germline gives CDR1 GTSNPN, CDR2 SVGIG (reference sequence). CDR3 residues: CAATGGSNQPQHF.

The rearrangement joins TRBV24-1 to TRBJ2-5; TCRdb indicates TRBD2, and absent DNA this call remains unverified. CDR3 length: 16 residues. Germline CDR1 KGHDR, CDR2 SFDVKD. The CDR3 sequence is CATSDFTGVGTETQYF.

V is TRBV20-1 and J is TRBJ1-5; TCRdb picks TRBD1, but there is no DNA to check that call. The V gene's germline CDR1 is DFQATT and CDR2 SNEGSKA (reference sequence). CDR3 length equals 13 residues. The CDR3 sequence: CSAQGVGNQPQHF.

This chain connects TRBV6-1 to TRBJ2-7. In germline, CDR1 is MNHNS, CDR2 SASEGT. The length of the CDR3 is 15 residues. CDR3 sequence: CASSGPRHGYYEQYF.

The gene calls are TRBV20-1 and TRBJ1-1; the D gene TCRdb calls, TRBD1, cannot be checked with no DNA. CDR3 length equals 15 residues. Germline lookup yields CDR1 DFQATT and CDR2 SNEGSKA (reference sequence). The chain's CDR3 is CSANKAAGHRTEAFF.

The CDR3 loop is CASSLGTDSGAYEQYF. The chain joins TRBV5-1 to TRBJ2-7; TCRdb's D call of TRBD1 is untestable without DNA. Germline-derived CDR1 and CDR2 are SGHRS and YFSETQ. The CDR3 is made up of 16 amino acids.

V gene TRBV5-1 combines with J gene TRBJ2-1; TCRdb's assignment of TRBD1 cannot be checked, as there is no DNA. Germline CDR1 and CDR2: SGHRS and YFSETQ. The CDR3 covers 15 residues. The CDR3 loop reads CASSLEGQGANEQFF.

The gene calls are TRBV20-1 and TRBJ2-7; the D call of TRBD2 rests on TCRdb alone, since no DNA is present to check it. This CDR3 comprises 16 residues. Per germline, CDR1 DFQATT and CDR2 SNEGSKA (reference sequence). The CDR3 loop is CSARGGPAEKAYEQYF.

V and J are TRBV12-3 or TRBV12-4 and TRBJ1-2; TCRdb returns TRBD1, unconfirmable since there is no DNA. The CDR3 contains 12 residues. The CDR3 here is CASRLGASGYTF.

V gene TRBV19 combines with J gene TRBJ2-7; TCRdb designates TRBD1, a call that cannot be tested without DNA. CDR1 LNHDA and CDR2 SQIVND come from the germline V gene (reference sequence). This CDR3 region has 15 residues. CDR3 sequence reads: CASSMAPGTVGEQYF.

The CDR3 here is CASSSILAEPEYNEQFF. The chain joins TRBV28 to TRBJ2-1; TCRdb selects TRBD2, and the lack of DNA leaves this call unchecked. The CDR3 is 17 residues long. Per the germline V gene, CDR1 is MDHEN and CDR2 is SYDVKM.

Measured by frequency, this clonotype is medium-sized. The gene calls are TRBV5-1 and TRBJ1-1; TCRdb proposes TRBD1, but this gene call is untestable without DNA. The CDR3 extends over 15 amino acids. The V gene's germline CDR1 is SGHRS and CDR2 YFSETQ. The CDR3 spells CASSTGPGENTEAFF.

The genes are TRBV18 and TRBJ2-7. The germline V gene has CDR1 KGHSH and CDR2 LQKENI. CDR3 length: 14 amino acids. CDR3 in amino acids: CASSPRGQSYEQYF.

V and J are TRBV20-1 and TRBJ2-5; TCRdb gives TRBD1 as the D gene, but with no DNA this cannot be confirmed. Germline V gene data show CDR1 as DFQATT and CDR2 as SNEGSKA (reference sequence). There are 12 residues in the CDR3. CDR3 sequence reads: CSPGESQETQYF.

This chain links TRBV14 with TRBJ1-1; TCRdb's assignment of TRBD1 cannot be checked, as there is no DNA. The CDR3 spans 14 residues. Per germline, CDR1 SGHDN and CDR2 FVKESK. The CDR3 region is CASSQDRGRTEAFF. Full variable domain (remainder filled in from reference TRBV14 and TRBJ1-1): EAGVTQFPSHSVIEKGQTVTLRCDPISGHDNLYWYRRVMGKEIKFLLHFVKESKQDESGMPNNRFLAERTGGTYSTLKVQPAELEDSGVYFCASSQDRGRTEAFFGQGTRLTVV.

The chain carries TRBV5-6 and TRBJ1-1. This CDR3 is 11 amino acids long. Looked up from germline, CDR1 is SGHDT and CDR2 is YYEEEE. CDR3 amino acids: CASSRTREAFF.

The V gene is TRBV29-1, the J gene TRBJ2-1; the D call from TCRdb, TRBD2, cannot be confirmed without DNA. The CDR3 spans 16 residues. CDR1 is SQVTM, CDR2 ANQGSEA, per germline. CDR3 region: CSVEDPSPSSYNEQFF.

V gene TRBV15 combines with J gene TRBJ2-5; TCRdb's D call of TRBD1 is untestable without DNA. The germline V gene has CDR1 LNHNV and CDR2 YYDKDF (reference sequence). This CDR3 spans 13 amino acids. The CDR3 here is CAASGRTQETQYF.

This CDR3 reads CASSPGTSGRTGELFF. The genes are TRBV9 and TRBJ2-2; TCRdb gives TRBD2 as the D gene, but with no DNA this cannot be confirmed. Germline CDR1 is SGDLS and CDR2 is YYNGEE. This CDR3 has 16 residues.

This chain joins TRBV5-1 and TRBJ2-7; TCRdb gives TRBD1 as the D gene, but with no DNA this cannot be confirmed. CDR3 length: 16 residues. Germline V gene sequence: CDR1 SGHRS, CDR2 YFSETQ. CDR3 region: CASRLVPRDGAYEQYF.

V is TRBV12-3 or TRBV12-4 and J is TRBJ1-5. This CDR3 region has 13 residues. The CDR3 spells CASSLDGQLPQHF.

The rearrangement links TRBV12-3 or TRBV12-4 to TRBJ2-5; lacking DNA, the TRBD2 call made by TCRdb goes unchecked. CDR3 length: 15 amino acids. The CDR3 protein is CASSSSLAGGETQYF.

The chain uses TRBV5-8 and TRBJ1-1; as DNA is missing, the TRBD1 call by TCRdb cannot be tested. This CDR3 region has 14 residues. Germline assignment: CDR1 SGHTS and CDR2 YDEGEE. The CDR3 reads CASSLRERETEAFF.

The CDR3 region is CASRPTGGAITGELFF. V gene TRBV28 combines with J gene TRBJ2-2; no DNA is available, so the TRBD1 call from TCRdb remains unchecked. Germline CDR1 and CDR2: MDHEN and SYDVKM. The CDR3 is 16 amino acids.

The CDR3 is CASLGQVRNEQYF. The chain joins TRBV28 to TRBJ2-7; the D call of TRBD1 rests on TCRdb alone, since no DNA is present to check it. The germline V gene has CDR1 MDHEN and CDR2 SYDVKM. The CDR3 consists of 13 residues.

V gene TRBV3-1 combines with J gene TRBJ1-1. Germline V gene sequence: CDR1 LGHDT, CDR2 YNNKEL (reference sequence). The CDR3 consists of 16 residues. The CDR3 sequence is CASSQGAGGGWTEAFF. Combining the CDR3 with reference TRBV3-1 and TRBJ1-1 gives the whole variable domain DTAVSQTPKYLVTQMGNDKSIKCEQNLGHDTMYWYKQDSKKFLKIMFSYNNKELIINETVPNRFSPKSPDKAHLNLHINSLELGDSAVYFCASSQGAGGGWTEAFFGQGTRLTVV.

V and J are TRBV28 and TRBJ2-7; TCRdb designates TRBD2, a call that cannot be tested without DNA. The length of the CDR3 is 16 residues. The germline V gene has CDR1 MDHEN and CDR2 SYDVKM. The CDR3 sequence is CASRPGLGLEAVEQYF. Full variable domain (outside the CDR3, taken from reference TRBV28 and TRBJ2-7): DVKVTQSSRYLVKRTGEKVFLECVQDMDHENMFWYRQDPGLGLRLIYFSYDVKMKEKGDIPEGYSVSREKKERFSLILESASTNQTSMYLCASRPGLGLEAVEQYFGPGTRLTVT.